The 32 T cell receptor beta chains below come from one sample, sequenced in a study of identical twins. TCRdb used MiXCR to reprocess the 5' RACE reads, holding one entry per CDR3 protein. The sample includes roughly 690,000 distinct CDR3 sequences, 6% to 6.5% of them seen just once. Sequencing used naive T cells sorted from blood. These receptors were obtained from a man aged 18 to 29 in good health.

This clonotype was picked up many times. The rearrangement uses TRBV20-1 and TRBJ2-3; D remains ambiguous. This CDR3 has 11 residues. CDR1 is DFQATT and CDR2 is SNEGSKA in the germline V gene (reference sequence). Deletions cut 4 bases from V and 6 bases from J, with 8 bases between. The CDR3 spells CSAMKQDTQYF. DNA for the CDR3: TGCAGTGCTATGAAGCAGGATACGCAGTATTTT.

The table lists this clonotype with many counts. The chain recombines TRBV12-3 or TRBV12-4 with TRBJ1-2; 7 nucleotides agree with TRBD1. The CDR3 covers 13 residues. Unmatched junction bases numbered 5, after V lost 6 bases and J lost 4 bases. CDR3 region: CASSLQGTYGYTF. The CDR3 DNA reads as TGTGCCAGCAGCTTACAGGGGACCTATGGCTACACCTTC.

This clonotype was seen many times. This chain joins TRBV12-3 or TRBV12-4 and TRBJ1-2; D is undetermined. Between the trimmed V and J ends, which lost 5 bases and 1 base, there was a span of 8 bases. The CDR3 covers 13 residues. The CDR3 is CASSLTSNYGYTF. The DNA for the CDR3 is TGTGCCAGCAGTCTGACAAGTAACTATGGCTACACCTTC.

The sample holds many counts of this clonotype. The V gene is TRBV7-7, the J gene TRBJ2-5, with a possible D match to TRBD1 (6 bases). Looked up from germline, CDR1 is SSHAT and CDR2 is FNYEAQ (reference sequence). V gave up 5 bases and J gave up 3 bases, with 16 bases separating them. This CDR3 has 15 residues. Written as DNA, the CDR3 is TGTGCCAGCAGCCTCCAAGTGGACAGAGAAGAGACCCAGTACTTC. Encoded protein: CASSLQVDREETQYF.

This clonotype turned up a few times. V and J are TRBV12-3 or TRBV12-4 and TRBJ1-2; tentatively, D is TRBD1 (6 bases). The V and J ends lost 5 bases and 6 bases respectively, with 16 bases between them. The CDR3 runs to 14 residues. Here the CDR3 DNA reads TGTGCCAGCAGTCCTACAGGGCTTATCGATGGCTACACCTTC. Encoded protein: CASSPTGLIDGYTF.

For this clonotype: A much bigger clone sits one base away, suggesting this may be a read error. The CDR3 DNA reads as TGCAGTGCTAGAGGCCGACTAGCGGGTGATTACGAGCAGTACTTC. It is translated as CSARGRLAGDYEQYF. This rearrangement joins TRBV20-1 to TRBJ2-7, with TRBD2 identical over 10 bases. Looked up from germline, CDR1 is DFQATT and CDR2 is SNEGSKA (reference sequence). The length of the CDR3 is 15 residues. After removal of 1 base from V and 4 bases from J, the junction contained 7 bases not matched to a gene.

The chain joins TRBV25-1 to TRBJ2-6; D tentatively reads TRBD1 or TRBD2 (5 bases each). Germline-derived CDR1 and CDR2 are MGHDK and SYGVNS. The CDR3 contains 17 residues. V was cut by 6 bases and J by 4 bases, with 19 bases left in between. For the CDR3, the DNA is TGTGCCAGCAGCAGACCCGGGGACGGTCCGGGGGCCAACGTCCTGACTTTC. Residues: CASSRPGDGPGANVLTF.

This clonotype was seen more than once but under ten times. The rearrangement links TRBV18 to TRBJ2-1; 10 bases are a match to TRBD2. Per germline, CDR1 KGHSH and CDR2 LQKENI. The CDR3 runs 16 residues. Germline trimming cut 2 bases from V and 5 bases from J; bases unmatched to any gene: 6. In nucleotides, the CDR3 is TGTGCCAGCTCACCAATAAGCGGGAGGGAAAACAATGAGCAGTTCTTC. This translates into CASSPISGRENNEQFF. Combining the CDR3 with reference TRBV18 and TRBJ2-1 gives the whole variable domain NAGVMQNPRHLVRRRGQEARLRCSPMKGHSHVYWYRQLPEEGLKFMVYLQKENIIDESGMPKERFSAEFPKEGPSILRIQQVVRGDSAAYFCASSPISGRENNEQFFGPGTRLTVL.

The sample holds many counts of this clonotype. V usage is TRBV20-1 and J usage is TRBJ2-3, with D possibly being TRBD1 or TRBD2 (5 bases each). CDR3 length: 14 residues. Trimming took off 5 bases at V and 1 base at J, with 13 bases between the two ends. CDR1 and CDR2 (germline): DFQATT, SNEGSKA (reference sequence). The CDR3 region is CSAPSGRGTDTQYF. The CDR3 nucleotides read TGCAGTGCTCCTTCGGGGCGGGGCACAGATACGCAGTATTTT.

This chain links TRBV20-1 with TRBJ2-1; 7 nucleotides agree with TRBD2. The CDR3 runs to 14 residues. The germline V gene has CDR1 DFQATT and CDR2 SNEGSKA (reference sequence). Trimming took 6 bases from V and 0 from J; bases not matched to a gene: 5. CDR3 in DNA: TGCAGTGCCGGAGCGGGGTCCTCCTACAATGAGCAGTTCTTC. Protein sequence: CSAGAGSSYNEQFF.

This clonotype was detected a few times. The rearrangement uses TRBV6-2 or TRBV6-3 and TRBJ2-2; 10 bases line up with TRBD1. The CDR3 length is 14 residues. The germline gives CDR1 MNHEY, CDR2 SVGEGT. CDR3 residues: CAPTRDRGTGELFF. CDR3 in DNA: TGTGCTCCTACCCGGGACAGGGGCACCGGGGAGCTGTTTTTT.

This clonotype was seen at least ten times. J is TRBJ2-7 and V is TRBV20-1; 9 positions agree with TRBD2. Germline CDR1 is DFQATT and CDR2 is SNEGSKA (reference sequence). The CDR3 runs 14 residues. J lost 2 bases, V lost 2 bases, and 4 bases had no gene match. This CDR3 is CSARPLAGTYEQYF. CDR3 DNA: TGCAGTGCTAGACCTCTAGCGGGGACCTACGAGCAGTACTTC.

The chain uses TRBV19 and TRBJ1-5, with D possibly TRBD1 on 5 matching bases. The CDR3 extends over 17 amino acids. The germline gives CDR1 LNHDA, CDR2 SQIVND (reference sequence). Between the trimmed V and J ends, which lost 3 bases and 4 bases, there was a span of 19 bases. The CDR3: CASSIEGTLQRNQPQHF. The CDR3 nucleotides are TGTGCCAGTAGTATTGAGGGGACTCTCCAGAGGAATCAGCCCCAGCATTTT.

The chain carries TRBV6-1 and TRBJ1-6, with TRBD1 as a possible D gene (6 bases). Trimming took 2 bases from V and 5 from J, leaving 10 bases between them. The CDR3 extends over 15 amino acids. Germline lookup yields CDR1 MNHNS and CDR2 SASEGT. The CDR3 sequence: CASSERTANNSPLHF. In nucleotides, the CDR3 is TGTGCCAGCAGTGAAAGGACAGCGAATAATTCACCCCTCCACTTT.

In this sample, this clonotype turned up a few times. The chain links TRBV7-8 to TRBJ2-7; TRBD2 matches at 12 bases. The CDR3 extends over 16 amino acids. V was pared by 4 bases and J by 0 bases, with 4 bases of the junction left unmatched. The germline V gene encodes CDR1 SGHVS and CDR2 FQNEAQ. The CDR3 DNA is TGTGCCAGCAGCTCCCTGACTAGCGGGGGCTCCTACGAGCAGTACTTC. Amino acids: CASSSLTSGGSYEQYF.

This clonotype has ten or more counts. The V call is TRBV5-1, the J call TRBJ1-2; D ambiguous. V gave up 4 bases and J gave up 2 bases, with 9 bases separating them. Germline values: CDR1 SGHRS, CDR2 YFSETQ. CDR3 length: 13 amino acids. This CDR3 is CASSPAANYGYTF. CDR3 bases: TGCGCCAGCAGCCCCGCGGCGAACTATGGCTACACCTTC.

V and J are TRBV3-1 and TRBJ2-6; D is ambiguous. V was cut by 0 bases and J by 3 bases, with 6 bases left in between. The CDR3 is 15 residues long. Germline V lookup: CDR1 LGHDT, CDR2 YNNKEL (reference sequence). CDR3: CASSQDDIGANVLTF. The DNA for the CDR3 is TGTGCCAGCAGCCAAGATGACATTGGGGCCAACGTCCTGACTTTC.

This clonotype was detected many times. This chain links TRBV5-1 with TRBJ1-1; D perhaps matches TRBD1 (5 bases). V lost 6 bases to trimming and J lost 0 bases, with 12 bases between them. Germline CDR1 reads SGHRS; CDR2 reads YFSETQ. This CDR3 is 14 amino acids long. CDR3 amino acids: CASKWGSLNTEAFF. CDR3 coding DNA: TGCGCCAGCAAATGGGGCAGCCTGAACACTGAAGCTTTCTTT.

This clonotype was seen a handful of times. The chain combines TRBV6-5 with TRBJ1-5; weak D call: TRBD1 (6 bases). V was clipped by 3 bases and J by 5 bases, with 11 bases between them. The CDR3 contains 14 residues. Per the germline V gene, CDR1 is MNHEY and CDR2 is SVGAGI. CDR3 in DNA: TGTGCCAGCAGTTATCGGGGGGGCGATCAGCCCCAGCATTTT. It codes for CASSYRGGDQPQHF.

This clonotype was seen at least ten times. This chain joins TRBV4-1 and TRBJ2-5; D is undetermined. Germline V gene sequence: CDR1 MGHRA, CDR2 YSYEKL. Trimming cost V 2 bases and J 5 bases, with 18 bases left between them. This CDR3 region has 16 residues. CDR3 loop: CASSQLGVPQGETQYF. The CDR3 nucleotides are TGCGCCAGCAGCCAACTTGGCGTACCCCAAGGGGAGACCCAGTACTTC.

As regards this clonotype: A much larger clone lies a single base off, so this may be a read error. The final CDR3 position lacks the conserved phenylalanine or tryptophan, pointing to a likely read error. This CDR3 reads CASTTGRGNNEQFY. In DNA form, the CDR3 reads TGTGCCAGCACCACTGGTAGGGGTAACAATGAGCAGTTCTAC. V usage is TRBV12-3 or TRBV12-4 and J usage is TRBJ2-1; TRBD1 might be the D (5 bases). V lost 7 bases to trimming and J lost 5 bases, with 15 bases between them. The CDR3 is 14 residues long.

This clonotype was found a few times. The chain uses TRBV5-1 and TRBJ2-6, with TRBD1 matching 7 bases. This CDR3 spans 16 amino acids. Trimming at V came to 7 bases and at J to 0 bases, leaving 7 bases not matched to a gene. Germline lookup yields CDR1 SGHRS and CDR2 YFSETQ. CDR3 sequence: CASAGGGNSGANVLTF. The DNA for the CDR3 is TGCGCCAGCGCAGGGGGTGGAAACTCTGGGGCCAACGTCCTGACTTTC.

This clonotype was seen at least ten times. CDR3 amino acids: CASSVDRGAYEQYF. In nucleotides, the CDR3 is TGCGCCAGCAGCGTGGACAGGGGTGCCTACGAGCAGTACTTC. The chain recombines TRBV5-1 with TRBJ2-7, with 9 bases matching TRBD1. Germline V gives CDR1 SGHRS, CDR2 YFSETQ. The CDR3 extends over 14 amino acids. J was trimmed by 2 bases and V by 4 bases; bases with no gene match: 4.

This clonotype was picked up many times. This chain uses TRBV5-1 with TRBJ2-5; tentative D call: TRBD2 (6 bases). Trimming took 6 bases from V and 5 from J, leaving 17 bases between them. CDR1 and CDR2 (germline): SGHRS, YFSETQ. The CDR3 consists of 14 residues. The CDR3 is CASIPTRRAETQYF. In nucleotides, the CDR3 is TGCGCCAGCATCCCAACTAGGAGGGCGGAGACCCAGTACTTC.

The V call is TRBV6-2 or TRBV6-3, the J call TRBJ2-7; 7 nucleotides line up with TRBD1. The CDR3 is made up of 15 amino acids. The V and J ends lost 6 bases and 1 base, in that order; junction bases with no gene match: 9. The germline V gene has CDR1 MNHEY and CDR2 SVGEGT. In DNA form, the CDR3 reads TGTGCCAGCAGAACCCAACTGACAGGGTCCTACGAGCAGTACTTC. The encoded protein is CASRTQLTGSYEQYF.

The CDR3 DNA reads as TGTGCCAGTAATACCGGGACAGCCACCTACAATGAGCAGTTCTTC. Translation gives CASNTGTATYNEQFF. This sequence joins TRBV19 and TRBJ2-1, with TRBD1 matching 7 bases. V trimming: 7 bases; J trimming: 2 bases; junction bases outside the gene matches: 8. CDR1 and CDR2 (germline): LNHDA, SQIVND (reference sequence). The CDR3 is 15 residues long.

The genes are TRBV11-1 and TRBJ1-1, with D hard to call. CDR1 is SGHAT and CDR2 is FQDESV in the germline V gene (reference sequence). The CDR3 totals 13 residues. Trimming stripped 5 bases from V and 3 bases from J, with 10 bases between. CDR3: CASSADPYTEAFF. In DNA, the CDR3 is TGTGCCAGCAGCGCGGACCCCTACACTGAAGCTTTCTTT.

This chain connects TRBV2 to TRBJ2-5; a weak D match, TRBD2 (6 bases). There are 14 residues in the CDR3. V lost 1 base, J lost 5 bases, and 11 bases lay in between. CDR1 and CDR2 from the germline V gene are SNHLY and FYNNEI. The CDR3 sequence is CASSEGGGVETQYF. CDR3 sequence (DNA): TGTGCCAGCAGTGAAGGTGGCGGGGTGGAGACCCAGTACTTC.

The table lists this clonotype with a few counts. V and J are TRBV12-3 or TRBV12-4 and TRBJ2-7, with D uncertain. CDR3 length: 14 amino acids. V was shortened by 0 bases and J by 3 bases, with 9 bases between the two germline ends. The CDR3 protein is CASSLALWVYEQYF. The CDR3, as DNA: TGTGCCAGCAGTTTAGCGCTTTGGGTCTACGAGCAGTACTTC.

This clonotype was detected only a few times. This rearrangement joins TRBV6-5 to TRBJ1-1; D is unresolved. Trimming removed 1 base at V and 0 bases at J, with 3 bases between. CDR1 MNHEY and CDR2 SVGAGI come from the germline V gene. The CDR3 sequence is 13 residues long. Here the CDR3 DNA reads TGTGCCAGCAGTTACTTTGTGAACACTGAAGCTTTCTTT. This translates into CASSYFVNTEAFF.

There are many counts of this clonotype. The chain couples TRBV5-6 to TRBJ2-5; a possible D gene is TRBD2 (5 bases). This CDR3 is built from 15 residues. V lost 4 bases, J lost 0 bases, and 13 bases lay in between. The germline V gene has CDR1 SGHDT and CDR2 YYEEEE. CDR3 residues: CASSPKRWYQETQYF. The DNA for the CDR3 is TGTGCCAGCAGCCCCAAGCGGTGGTACCAAGAGACCCAGTACTTC.

This clonotype was detected only a few times. The rearrangement links TRBV7-2 to TRBJ2-5, with D unclear. The CDR3 has 11 amino acids. Germline-derived CDR1 and CDR2 are SGHTA and FQGNSA. V shed 5 bases and J shed 5 bases, with 6 bases lying between them. Here the CDR3 DNA reads TGTGCCAGCAGCCGCATGGAGACCCAGTACTTC. Amino acids: CASSRMETQYF. Based on the CDR3 plus reference TRBV7-2 and TRBJ2-5, the full variable domain is GAGVSQSPSNKVTEKGKDVELRCDPISGHTALYWYRQSLGQGLEFLIYFQGNSAPDKSGLPSDRFSAERTGGSVSTLTIQRTQQEDSAVYLCASSRMETQYFGPGTRLLVL.